This T cell receptor (beta chain) is from a study of T cells expressing NK-cell markers. TCRdb reanalyzed the 5' RACE reads and collapses them to one entry per CDR3 protein, without DNA. Its clone listing holds 440,000 or so distinct CDR3 sequences. The CDR3 covers 15 residues. In germline, CDR1 is DFQATT, CDR2 SNEGSKA (reference sequence). Source material: blood T cells: a sorted CD56 or NKG2C T cell subset, CD4+ or CD8+ T cells, or bulk PBMC T cells (not recorded which). J is TRBJ2-1 and V is TRBV20-1; TCRdb outputs TRBD2, but without DNA this stays unchecked. This TCR came from a woman between 18 and 75 years old in good health. The CDR3 sequence is CSARPLAASYNEQFF.